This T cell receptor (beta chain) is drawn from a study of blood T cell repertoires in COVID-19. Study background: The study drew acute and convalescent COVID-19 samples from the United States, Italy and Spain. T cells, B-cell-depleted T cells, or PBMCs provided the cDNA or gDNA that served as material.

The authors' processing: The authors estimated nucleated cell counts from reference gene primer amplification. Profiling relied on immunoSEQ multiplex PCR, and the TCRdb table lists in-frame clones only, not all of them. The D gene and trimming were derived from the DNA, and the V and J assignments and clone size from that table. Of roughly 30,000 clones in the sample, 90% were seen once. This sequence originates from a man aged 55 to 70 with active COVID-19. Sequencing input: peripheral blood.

CDR3 coding DNA: TGTGCCAGCAAGACCCTTAACCTACGGGACAAAGACACTGAAGCTTTCTTT. This codes for CASKTLNLRDKDTEAFF. V usage is TRBV5-8 and J usage is TRBJ1-1; tentative D call: TRBD1 (6 bases). Germline values: CDR1 SGHTS, CDR2 YDEGEE. This CDR3 is 17 amino acids long. Trimming shortened V by 6 bases and J by 3 bases, and 24 bases separated the two germline ends.